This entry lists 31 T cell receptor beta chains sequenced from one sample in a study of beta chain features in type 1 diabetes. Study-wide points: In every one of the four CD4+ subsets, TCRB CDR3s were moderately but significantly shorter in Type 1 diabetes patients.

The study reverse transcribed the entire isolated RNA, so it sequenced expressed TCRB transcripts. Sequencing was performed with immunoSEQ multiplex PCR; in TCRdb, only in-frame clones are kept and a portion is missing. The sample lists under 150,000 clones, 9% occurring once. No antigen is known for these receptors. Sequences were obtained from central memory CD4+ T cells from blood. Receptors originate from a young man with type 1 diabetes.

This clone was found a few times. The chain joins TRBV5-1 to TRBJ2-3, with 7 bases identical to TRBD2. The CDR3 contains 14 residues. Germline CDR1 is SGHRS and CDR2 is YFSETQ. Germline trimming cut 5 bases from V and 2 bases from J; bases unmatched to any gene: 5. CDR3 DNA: TGCGCCAGCAGACGACTAGCCCTCACAGATACGCAGTATTTT. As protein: CASRRLALTDTQYF.

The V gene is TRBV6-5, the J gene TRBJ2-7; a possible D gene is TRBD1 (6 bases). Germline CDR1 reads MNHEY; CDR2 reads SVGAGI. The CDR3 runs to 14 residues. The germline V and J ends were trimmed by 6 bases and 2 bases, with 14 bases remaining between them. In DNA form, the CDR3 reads TGTGCCAGCAGACGGACAGCCGGGACCTACGAGCAGTACTTC. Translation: CASRRTAGTYEQYF.

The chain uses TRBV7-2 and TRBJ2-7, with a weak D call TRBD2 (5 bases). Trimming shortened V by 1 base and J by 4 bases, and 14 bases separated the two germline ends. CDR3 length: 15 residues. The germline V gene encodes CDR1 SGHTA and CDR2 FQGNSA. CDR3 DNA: TGTGCCAGCAGCTTAGTAGGTCGGGGATCTTACGAGCAGTACTTC. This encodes CASSLVGRGSYEQYF.

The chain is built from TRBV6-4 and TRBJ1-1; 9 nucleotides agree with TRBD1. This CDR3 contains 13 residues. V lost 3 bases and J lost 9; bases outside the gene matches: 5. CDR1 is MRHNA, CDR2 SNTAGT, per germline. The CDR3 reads CASSETTGGKAFF. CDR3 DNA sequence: TGTGCCAGCAGTGAAACGACAGGGGGGAAAGCTTTCTTT.

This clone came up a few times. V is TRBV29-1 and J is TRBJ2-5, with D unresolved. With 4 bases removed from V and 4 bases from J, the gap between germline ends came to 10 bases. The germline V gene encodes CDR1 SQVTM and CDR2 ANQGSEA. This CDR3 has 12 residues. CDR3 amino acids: CSVARYGETQYF. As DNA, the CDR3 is TGCAGCGTTGCTAGGTATGGAGAGACCCAGTACTTC.

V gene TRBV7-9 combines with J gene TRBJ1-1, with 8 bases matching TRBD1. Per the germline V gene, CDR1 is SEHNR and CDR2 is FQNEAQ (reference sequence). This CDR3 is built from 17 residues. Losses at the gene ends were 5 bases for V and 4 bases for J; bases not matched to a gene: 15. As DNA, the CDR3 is TGTGCCAGCAGCCCTCTTCGGCAGGGGGCGATGGGCACTGAAGCTTTCTTT. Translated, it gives CASSPLRQGAMGTEAFF. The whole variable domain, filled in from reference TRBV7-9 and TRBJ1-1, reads DTGVSQNPRHKITKRGQNVTFRCDPISEHNRLYWYRQTLGQGPEFLTYFQNEAQLEKSRLLSDRFSAERPKGSFSTLEIQRTEQGDSAMYLCASSPLRQGAMGTEAFFGQGTRLTVV.

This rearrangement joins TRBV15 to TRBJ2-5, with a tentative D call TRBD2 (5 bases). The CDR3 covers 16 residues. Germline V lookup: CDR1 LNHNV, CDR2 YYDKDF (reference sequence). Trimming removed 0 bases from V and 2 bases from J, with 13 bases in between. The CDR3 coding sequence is TGTGCCACCAGCAGAGACCAACCAGCGGCTCAAGAGACCCAGTACTTC. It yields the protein CATSRDQPAAQETQYF.

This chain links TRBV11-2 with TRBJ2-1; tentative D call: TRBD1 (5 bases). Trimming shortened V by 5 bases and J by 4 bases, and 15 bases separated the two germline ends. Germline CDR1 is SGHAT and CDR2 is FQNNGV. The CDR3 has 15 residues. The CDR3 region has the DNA TGTGCCAGCAGCCGACAAGGGGCTACATACAATGAGCAGTTCTTC. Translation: CASSRQGATYNEQFF.

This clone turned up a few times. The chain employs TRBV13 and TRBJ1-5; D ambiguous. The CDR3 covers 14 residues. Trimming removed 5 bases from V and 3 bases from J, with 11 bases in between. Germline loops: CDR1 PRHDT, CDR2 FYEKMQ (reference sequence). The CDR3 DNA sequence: TGTGCCAGCAGCAGCTCGCAGGCCAATCAGCCCCAGCATTTT. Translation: CASSSSQANQPQHF.

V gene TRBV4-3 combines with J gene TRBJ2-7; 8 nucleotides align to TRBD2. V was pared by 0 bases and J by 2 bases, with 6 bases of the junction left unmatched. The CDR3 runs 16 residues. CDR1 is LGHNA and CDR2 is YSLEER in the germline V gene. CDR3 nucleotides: TGCGCCAGCAGCCAAGACCTAGCGGGCTCTACCTACGAGCAGTACTTC. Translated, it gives CASSQDLAGSTYEQYF.

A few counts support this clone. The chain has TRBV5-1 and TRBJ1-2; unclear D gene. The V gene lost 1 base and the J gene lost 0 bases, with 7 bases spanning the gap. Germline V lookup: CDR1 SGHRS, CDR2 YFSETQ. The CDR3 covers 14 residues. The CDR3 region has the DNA TGCGCCAGCAGCTTGAACCCAGCTAACTATGGCTACACCTTC. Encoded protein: CASSLNPANYGYTF.

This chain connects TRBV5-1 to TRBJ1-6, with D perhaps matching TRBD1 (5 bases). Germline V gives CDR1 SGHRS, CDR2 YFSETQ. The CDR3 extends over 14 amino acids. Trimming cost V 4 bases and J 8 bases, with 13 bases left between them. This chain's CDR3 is CASSLGGADSPLHF. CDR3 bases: TGCGCCAGCAGCCTCGGAGGGGCCGATTCACCCCTCCACTTT.

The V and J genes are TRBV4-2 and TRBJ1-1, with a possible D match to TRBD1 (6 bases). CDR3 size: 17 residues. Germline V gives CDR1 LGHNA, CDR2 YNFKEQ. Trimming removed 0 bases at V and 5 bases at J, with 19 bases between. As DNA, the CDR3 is TGTGCCAGCAGCCAAGAAACCATTGTTACAGGGAGAACTGAAGCTTTCTTT. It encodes CASSQETIVTGRTEAFF.

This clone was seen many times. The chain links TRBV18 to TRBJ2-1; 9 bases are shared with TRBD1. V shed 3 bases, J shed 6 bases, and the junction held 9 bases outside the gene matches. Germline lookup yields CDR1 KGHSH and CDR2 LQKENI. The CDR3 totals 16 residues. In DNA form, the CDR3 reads TGTGCCAGCTCACCGACAAGGGACAGGGCAGCCAATGAGCAGTTCTTC. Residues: CASSPTRDRAANEQFF.

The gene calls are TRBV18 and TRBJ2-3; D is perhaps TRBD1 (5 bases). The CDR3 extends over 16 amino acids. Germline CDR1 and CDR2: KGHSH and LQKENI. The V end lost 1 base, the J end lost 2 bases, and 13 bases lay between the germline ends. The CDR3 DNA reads TGTGCCAGCTCACCACAGGGGTCCCCCACCACAGATACGCAGTATTTT. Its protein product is CASSPQGSPTTDTQYF.

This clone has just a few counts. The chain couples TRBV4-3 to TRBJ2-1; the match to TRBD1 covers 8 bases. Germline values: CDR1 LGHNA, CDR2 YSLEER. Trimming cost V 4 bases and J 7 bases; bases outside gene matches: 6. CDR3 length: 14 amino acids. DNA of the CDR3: TGCGCCAGCAGCCGGACAGGGATCAGAAATGAGCAGTTCTTC. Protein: CASSRTGIRNEQFF.

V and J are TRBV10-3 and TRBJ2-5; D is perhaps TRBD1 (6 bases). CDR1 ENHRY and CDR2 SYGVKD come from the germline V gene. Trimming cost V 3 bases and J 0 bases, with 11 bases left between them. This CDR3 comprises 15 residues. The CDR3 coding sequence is TGTGCCATCAGTGAAGGACAGCCGTACCAAGAGACCCAGTACTTC. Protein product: CAISEGQPYQETQYF.

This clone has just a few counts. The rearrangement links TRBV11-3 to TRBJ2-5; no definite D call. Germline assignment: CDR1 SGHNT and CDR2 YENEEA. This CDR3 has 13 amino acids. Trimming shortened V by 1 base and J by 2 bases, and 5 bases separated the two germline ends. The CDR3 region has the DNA TGTGCCAGCAGCTTAGCCCAACAAGAGACCCAGTACTTC. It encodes CASSLAQQETQYF.

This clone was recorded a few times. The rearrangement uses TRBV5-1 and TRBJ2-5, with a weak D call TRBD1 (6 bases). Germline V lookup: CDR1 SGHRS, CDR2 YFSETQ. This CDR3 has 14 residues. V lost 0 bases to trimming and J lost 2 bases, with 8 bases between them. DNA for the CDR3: TGCGCCAGCAGCTTGGTGGGGGCACAAGAGACCCAGTACTTC. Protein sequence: CASSLVGAQETQYF.

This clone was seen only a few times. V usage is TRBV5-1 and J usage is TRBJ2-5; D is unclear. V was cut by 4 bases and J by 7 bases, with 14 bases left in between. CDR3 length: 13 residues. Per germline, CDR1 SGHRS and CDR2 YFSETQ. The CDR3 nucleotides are TGCGCCAGCAGCACGGAAATAGCAGTGACCCAGTACTTC. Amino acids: CASSTEIAVTQYF.

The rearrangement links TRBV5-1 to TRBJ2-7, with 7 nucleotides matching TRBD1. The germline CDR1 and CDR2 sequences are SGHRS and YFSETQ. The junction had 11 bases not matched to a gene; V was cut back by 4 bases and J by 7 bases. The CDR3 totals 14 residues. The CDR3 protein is CASSQGQALGEQYF. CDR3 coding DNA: TGCGCCAGCAGCCAAGGACAGGCCCTGGGGGAGCAGTACTTC.

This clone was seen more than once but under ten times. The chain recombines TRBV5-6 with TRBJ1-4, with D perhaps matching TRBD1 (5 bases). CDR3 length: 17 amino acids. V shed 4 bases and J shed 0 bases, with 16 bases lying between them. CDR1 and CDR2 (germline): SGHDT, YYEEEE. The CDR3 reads CASSEALGGATNEKLFF. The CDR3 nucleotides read TGTGCCAGCAGCGAAGCCCTCGGGGGAGCAACTAATGAAAAACTGTTTTTT.

The CDR3 reads CASSRQGYSPLHF. CDR3 DNA sequence: TGTGCCAGCAGTCGACAGGGGTATTCACCCCTCCACTTT. The genes are TRBV14 and TRBJ1-6; 8 positions match TRBD1. This CDR3 is built from 13 residues. Germline lookup yields CDR1 SGHDN and CDR2 FVKESK. Trimming took 6 bases from V and 8 from J; bases not matched to a gene: 3.

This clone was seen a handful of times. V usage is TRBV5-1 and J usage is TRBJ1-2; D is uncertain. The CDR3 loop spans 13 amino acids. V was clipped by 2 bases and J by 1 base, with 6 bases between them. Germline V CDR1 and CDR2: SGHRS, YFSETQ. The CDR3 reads CASSFDINYGYTF. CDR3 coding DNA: TGCGCCAGCAGCTTTGACATTAACTATGGCTACACCTTC. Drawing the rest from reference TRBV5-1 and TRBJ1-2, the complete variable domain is KAGVTQTPRYLIKTRGQQVTLSCSPISGHRSVSWYQQTPGQGLQFLFEYFSETQRNKGNFPGRFSGRQFSNSRSEMNVSTLELGDSALYLCASSFDINYGYTFGSGTRLTVV.

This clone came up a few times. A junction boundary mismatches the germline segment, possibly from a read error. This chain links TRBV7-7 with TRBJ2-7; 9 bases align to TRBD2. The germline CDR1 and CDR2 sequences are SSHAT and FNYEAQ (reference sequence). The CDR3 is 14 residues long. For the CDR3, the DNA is TGTGCTAGCAGCTTGAGTCTAGCGGGGAGCGAGCAGTACTTC. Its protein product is CASSLSLAGSEQYF.

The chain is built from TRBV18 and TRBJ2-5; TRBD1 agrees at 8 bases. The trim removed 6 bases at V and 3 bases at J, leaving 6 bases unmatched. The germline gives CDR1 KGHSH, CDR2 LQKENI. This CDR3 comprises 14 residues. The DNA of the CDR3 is TGTGCCAGCTCGGCGACAGGGGTCAAAGAGACCCAGTACTTC. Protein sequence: CASSATGVKETQYF.

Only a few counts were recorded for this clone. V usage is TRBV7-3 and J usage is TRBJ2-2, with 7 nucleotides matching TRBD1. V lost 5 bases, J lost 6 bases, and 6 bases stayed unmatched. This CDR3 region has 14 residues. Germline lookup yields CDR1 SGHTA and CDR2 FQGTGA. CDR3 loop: CASSTRQGSGELFF. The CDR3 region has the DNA TGTGCCAGCAGCACCAGACAGGGTTCCGGGGAGCTGTTTTTT. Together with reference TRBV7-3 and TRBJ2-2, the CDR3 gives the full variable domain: GAGVSQTPSNKVTEKGKYVELRCDPISGHTALYWYRQSLGQGPEFLIYFQGTGAADDSGLPNDRFFAVRPEGSVSTLKIQRTERGDSAVYLCASSTRQGSGELFFGEGSRLTVL.

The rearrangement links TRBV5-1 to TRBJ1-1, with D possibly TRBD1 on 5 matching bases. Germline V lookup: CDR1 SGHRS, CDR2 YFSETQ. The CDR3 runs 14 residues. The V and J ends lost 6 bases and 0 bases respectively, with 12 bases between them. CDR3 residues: CASNREQVNTEAFF. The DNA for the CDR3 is TGCGCCAGCAACCGAGAACAGGTGAACACTGAAGCTTTCTTT.

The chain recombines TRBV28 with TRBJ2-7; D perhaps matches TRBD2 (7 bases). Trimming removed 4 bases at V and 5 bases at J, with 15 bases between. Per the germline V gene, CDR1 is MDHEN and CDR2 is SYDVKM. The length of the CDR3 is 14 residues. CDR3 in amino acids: CASSSGGAIHEQYF. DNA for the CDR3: TGTGCCAGCAGTTCTGGGGGGGCGATTCACGAGCAGTACTTC. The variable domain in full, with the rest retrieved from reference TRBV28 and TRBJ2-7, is DVKVTQSSRYLVKRTGEKVFLECVQDMDHENMFWYRQDPGLGLRLIYFSYDVKMKEKGDIPEGYSVSREKKERFSLILESASTNQTSMYLCASSSGGAIHEQYFGPGTRLTVT.

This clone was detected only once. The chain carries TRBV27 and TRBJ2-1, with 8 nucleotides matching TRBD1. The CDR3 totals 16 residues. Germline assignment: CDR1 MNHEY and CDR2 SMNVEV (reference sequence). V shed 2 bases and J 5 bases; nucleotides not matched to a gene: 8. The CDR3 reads CASSLHGQGGNNEQFF. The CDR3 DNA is TGTGCCAGCAGTTTACACGGACAGGGTGGAAACAATGAGCAGTTCTTC.

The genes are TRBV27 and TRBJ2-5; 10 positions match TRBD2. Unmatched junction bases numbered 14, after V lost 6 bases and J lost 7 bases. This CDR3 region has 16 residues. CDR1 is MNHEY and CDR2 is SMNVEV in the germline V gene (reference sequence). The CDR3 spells CASSVDASGGPGTQYF. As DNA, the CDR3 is TGTGCCAGCAGCGTAGACGCTAGCGGGGGCCCCGGGACCCAGTACTTC.